This TCR beta chain originates from a study of T cell responses to AZD1222 COVID-19 vaccine. Libraries were prepared by immunoSEQ multiplex PCR; TCRdb keeps only in-frame clonotypes and omits some of them. The repertoire consists of about 190,000 clones, with roughly 88% occurring once and the leading ten covering 0.99%. The CDR3 loop spans 18 amino acids. Between the trimmed V and J ends, which lost 5 bases and 3 bases, there was a span of 23 bases. Germline-derived CDR1 and CDR2 are LNHDA and SQIVND (reference sequence). This chain links TRBV19 with TRBJ2-1, with TRBD1 as a possible D gene (9 bases). This material consisted of peripheral blood, taken on day 0 of AZD1222 vaccination. The TCR originated in an adult in good health. The CDR3 is CASSFGTGLGLGYNEQFF. Here the CDR3 DNA reads TGTGCCAGTAGTTTCGGGACAGGGCTGGGACTAGGCTACAATGAGCAGTTCTTC.